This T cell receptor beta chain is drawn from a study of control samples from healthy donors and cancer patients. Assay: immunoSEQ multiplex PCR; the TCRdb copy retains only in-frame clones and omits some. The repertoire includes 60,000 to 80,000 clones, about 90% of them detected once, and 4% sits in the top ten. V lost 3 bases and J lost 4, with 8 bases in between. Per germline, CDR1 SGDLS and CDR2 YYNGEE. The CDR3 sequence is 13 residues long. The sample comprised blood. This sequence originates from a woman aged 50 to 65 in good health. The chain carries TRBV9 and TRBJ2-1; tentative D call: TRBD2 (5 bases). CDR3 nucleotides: TGTGCCAGCAGCGGGACTCTTTACAATGAGCAGTTCTTC. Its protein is CASSGTLYNEQFF.